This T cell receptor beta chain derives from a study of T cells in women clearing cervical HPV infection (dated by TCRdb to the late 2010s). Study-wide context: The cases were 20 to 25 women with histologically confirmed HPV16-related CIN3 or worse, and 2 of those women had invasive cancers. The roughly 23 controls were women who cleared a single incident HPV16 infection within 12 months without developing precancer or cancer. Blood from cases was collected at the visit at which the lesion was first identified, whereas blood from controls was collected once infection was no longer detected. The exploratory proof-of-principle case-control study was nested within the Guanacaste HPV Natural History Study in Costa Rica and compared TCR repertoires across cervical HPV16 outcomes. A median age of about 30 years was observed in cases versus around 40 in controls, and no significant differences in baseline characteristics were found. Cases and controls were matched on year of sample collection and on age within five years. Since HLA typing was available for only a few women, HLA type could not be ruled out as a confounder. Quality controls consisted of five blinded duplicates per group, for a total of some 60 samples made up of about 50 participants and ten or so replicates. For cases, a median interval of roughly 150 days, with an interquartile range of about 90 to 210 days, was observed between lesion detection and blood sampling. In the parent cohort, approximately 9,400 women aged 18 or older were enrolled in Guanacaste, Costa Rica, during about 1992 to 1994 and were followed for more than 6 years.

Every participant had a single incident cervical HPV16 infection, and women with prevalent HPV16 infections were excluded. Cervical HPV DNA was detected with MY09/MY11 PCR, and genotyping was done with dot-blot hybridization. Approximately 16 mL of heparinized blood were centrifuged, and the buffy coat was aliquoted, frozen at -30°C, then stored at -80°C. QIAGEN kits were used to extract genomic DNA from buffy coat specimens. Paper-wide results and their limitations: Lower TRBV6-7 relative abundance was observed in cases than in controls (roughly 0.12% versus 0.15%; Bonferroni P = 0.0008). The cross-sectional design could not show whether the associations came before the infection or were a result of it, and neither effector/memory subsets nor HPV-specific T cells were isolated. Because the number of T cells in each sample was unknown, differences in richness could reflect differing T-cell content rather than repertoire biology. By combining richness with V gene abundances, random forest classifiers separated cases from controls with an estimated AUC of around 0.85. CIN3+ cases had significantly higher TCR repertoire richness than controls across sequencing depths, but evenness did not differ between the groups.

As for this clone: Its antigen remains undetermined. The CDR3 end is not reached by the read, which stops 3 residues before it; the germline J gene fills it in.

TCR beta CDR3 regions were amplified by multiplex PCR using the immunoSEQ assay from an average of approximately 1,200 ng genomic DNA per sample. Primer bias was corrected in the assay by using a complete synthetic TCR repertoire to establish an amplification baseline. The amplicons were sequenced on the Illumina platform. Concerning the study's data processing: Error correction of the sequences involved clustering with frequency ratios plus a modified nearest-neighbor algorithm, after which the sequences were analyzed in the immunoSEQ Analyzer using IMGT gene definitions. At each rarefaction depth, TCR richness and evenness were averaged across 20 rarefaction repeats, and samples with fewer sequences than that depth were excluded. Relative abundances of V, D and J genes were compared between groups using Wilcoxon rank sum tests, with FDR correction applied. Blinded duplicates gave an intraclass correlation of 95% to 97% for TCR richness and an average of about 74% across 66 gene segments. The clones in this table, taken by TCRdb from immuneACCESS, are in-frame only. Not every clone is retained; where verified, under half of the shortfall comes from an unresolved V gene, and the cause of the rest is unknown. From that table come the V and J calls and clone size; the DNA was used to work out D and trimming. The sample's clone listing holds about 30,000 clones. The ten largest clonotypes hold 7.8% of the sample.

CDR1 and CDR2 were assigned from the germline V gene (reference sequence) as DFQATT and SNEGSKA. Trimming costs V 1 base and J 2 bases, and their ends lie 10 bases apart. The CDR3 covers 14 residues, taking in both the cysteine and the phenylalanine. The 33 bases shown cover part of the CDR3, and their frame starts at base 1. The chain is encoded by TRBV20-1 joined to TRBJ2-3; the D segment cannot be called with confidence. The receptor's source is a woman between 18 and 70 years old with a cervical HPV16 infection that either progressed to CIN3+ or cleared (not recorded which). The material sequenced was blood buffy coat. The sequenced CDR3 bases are TGCAGTGCTAGAGTACAGACGACCACAGATACG. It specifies CSARVQTTTDT. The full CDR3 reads CSARVQTTTDTQYF.